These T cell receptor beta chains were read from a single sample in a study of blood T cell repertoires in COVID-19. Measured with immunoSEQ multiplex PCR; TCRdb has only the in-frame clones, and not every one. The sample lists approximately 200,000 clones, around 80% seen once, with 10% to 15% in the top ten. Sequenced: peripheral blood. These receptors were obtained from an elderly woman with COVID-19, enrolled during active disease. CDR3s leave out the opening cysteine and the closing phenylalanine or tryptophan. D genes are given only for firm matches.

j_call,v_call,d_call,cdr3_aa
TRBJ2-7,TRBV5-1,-,ASSLRPGYEQY
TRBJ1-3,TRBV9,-,ASSVASSGNTIY
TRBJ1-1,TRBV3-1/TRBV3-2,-,ASSQEGGITEAF
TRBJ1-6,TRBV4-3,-,ASSQAPPGESSYNSPLH
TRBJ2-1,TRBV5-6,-,ASSLGRLAIPNEQF
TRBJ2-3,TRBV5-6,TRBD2,ASSLVRGTTDTQY
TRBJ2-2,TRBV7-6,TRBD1,ASSHGGTGSNTGELF
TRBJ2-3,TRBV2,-,ASSEGYTDTQY
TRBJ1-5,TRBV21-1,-,ARDKGGNGNQPQH
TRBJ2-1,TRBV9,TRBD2,ASSVIGASGEQF
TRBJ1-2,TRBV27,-,ASSSGGIYGYT
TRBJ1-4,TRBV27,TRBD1,ASRTGRITNEKLF
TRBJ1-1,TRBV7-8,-,ASGRPEVTEAF